Sequencing of this T cell receptor (beta chain) was carried out in a study of persistence of HIV-infected CD4 T cells. The CDR3 spans 14 residues. In germline, CDR1 is LNHDA, CDR2 SQIVND (reference sequence). V was clipped by 7 bases and J by 6 bases, with 16 bases between them. The immunoSEQ assay was version 4, run in survey mode. Only in-frame clones appear in the TCRdb table, and some are missing; sequencing was by immunoSEQ multiplex PCR. The sample lists thousands of clones; about four fifths were seen once. An overlapping HIV-1 Gag peptide pool stimulated these cells at approximately 0.91 ug/peptide/mL. Responding CD4+ T cells were sorted by upregulation of both CD40 ligand and CD69. Undetectable plasma HIV-1 RNA below 50 copies/mL lasted at least 4 years. A note on this clone: The antigen remains unidentified.

The study's findings and limits: CMV- and Gag-responding cells had lower TCRbeta richness than CD3/CD28-responding cells.

Sequencing used CD4+ T cells sorted from PBMCs after approximately 19-hour stimulation, obtained from a patient who received antiretroviral therapy. The chain couples TRBV19 to TRBJ1-5; D is unclear. This receptor was taken from an adult woman with HIV who was CMV-seropositive. The CDR3 nucleotides are TGTGCCAGTAACCGGGAGAAGGGAACTCAGCCCCAGCATTTT. It is translated as CASNREKGTQPQHF.